This T cell receptor (beta chain) is drawn from a study of T cell responses to AZD1222 COVID-19 vaccine. The assay was immunoSEQ multiplex PCR, and TCRdb's table has in-frame clones only and misses some. The table has around 100,000 clones, 88% seen once. The V and J ends lost 3 bases and 0 bases respectively, with 15 bases between them. This CDR3 has 16 residues. Germline CDR1 reads SEHNR; CDR2 reads FQNEAQ (reference sequence). This sequence was found in an adult in good health. The chain has TRBV7-9 and TRBJ2-7; the D gene is possibly TRBD2 (5 bases). Material: peripheral blood, obtained on day 0 of AZD1222 vaccination. The CDR3 spells CASSFGGGFSSYEQYF. The DNA for the CDR3 is TGTGCCAGCAGCTTCGGTGGCGGGTTTAGCTCCTACGAGCAGTACTTC.